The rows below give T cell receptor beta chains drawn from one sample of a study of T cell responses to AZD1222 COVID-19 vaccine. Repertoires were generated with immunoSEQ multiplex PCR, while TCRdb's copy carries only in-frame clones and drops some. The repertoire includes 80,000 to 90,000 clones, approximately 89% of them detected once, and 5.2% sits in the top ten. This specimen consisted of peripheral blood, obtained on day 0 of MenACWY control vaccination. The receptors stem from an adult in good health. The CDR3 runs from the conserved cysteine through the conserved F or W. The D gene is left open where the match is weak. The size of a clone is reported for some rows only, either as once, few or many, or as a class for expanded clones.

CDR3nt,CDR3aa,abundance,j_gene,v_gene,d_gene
TGTGCCAGCAGCTTAACCTCGGACCACGCAGATACGCAGTATTTT,CASSLTSDHADTQYF,-,TRBJ2-3,TRBV7-9,-
TGTGCCAGCATAGCTCTTAGCTCCTACAATGAGCAGTTCTTC,CASIALSSYNEQFF,-,TRBJ2-1,TRBV6-5,-
TGCGCCAGCAGTGGGGCCCCGGTCAGGGGGGAGAGGATGAACACTGAAGCTTTCTTT,CASSGAPVRGERMNTEAFF,-,TRBJ1-1,TRBV10-2,TRBD1
TGTGCCAGCAGGCGGTCGGGGACTGAAGCTTTCTTT,CASRRSGTEAFF,-,TRBJ1-1,TRBV27,-
TGTGCCAGCAGCGCCCGCGGGACAACGAACACTGAAGCTTTCTTT,CASSARGTTNTEAFF,-,TRBJ1-1,TRBV7-9,-
TGCGCCAGCAGCTTGGGAAACTCTGGAAACACCATATATTTT,CASSLGNSGNTIYF,-,TRBJ1-3,TRBV5-1,-
TGCAGCGTTGTACGGGGGGCGCGGGAGACCCAGTACTTC,CSVVRGARETQYF,-,TRBJ2-5,TRBV29-1,-
TGCAGCGTGGGCGCCAGGGGGCCTCTTGGCTACACCTTC,CSVGARGPLGYTF,-,TRBJ1-2,TRBV29-1,TRBD1
TGTGCCAGCAGCGTAGAAACTGTTGAGAGCGGGGAGCTGTTTTTT,CASSVETVESGELFF,-,TRBJ2-2,TRBV9,-
TGTGCCAGCAGTCGCCCCGAGGAGGCCGGCGAGCAGTACTTC,CASSRPEEAGEQYF,-,TRBJ2-7,TRBV11-3,-
TGTGCCAGCGGTGACAGGGGAGAGCCAGATACGCAGTATTTT,CASGDRGEPDTQYF,-,TRBJ2-3,TRBV28,TRBD1
TGTGCCATCAGTAACCGACAAGCTAACTATGGCTACACCTTC,CAISNRQANYGYTF,-,TRBJ1-2,TRBV10-3,-
TGTGCCAGTAGAGACGACCGAACCCGGAGGCGAAACACCATATATTTT,CASRDDRTRRRNTIYF,-,TRBJ1-3,TRBV19,-
TGTGCCAGCAGCACTCACCCTCTAGGCAATGAGCAGTTCTTC,CASSTHPLGNEQFF,-,TRBJ2-1,TRBV7-2,-
TGTGCCAGCAGCTTTGGGAGGGGGAGCCAAGAGACCCAGTACTTC,CASSFGRGSQETQYF,-,TRBJ2-5,TRBV5-8,-
TGTGCCAGCGGGCCCAACGAGCAGTACTTC,CASGPNEQYF,-,TRBJ2-7,TRBV28,-
TGTGCCAGCAGTGAAAGACAGGGGGCTGGTGAGCAGTTCTTC,CASSERQGAGEQFF,-,TRBJ2-1,TRBV2,TRBD1
TGTGCCATCAGCGGGGGAGGACAGGTTAATCAGCCCCAGCATTTT,CAISGGGQVNQPQHF,-,TRBJ1-5,TRBV10-3,TRBD1
TGTGCCAGCAGCCAGGGACTAGCGGGTCGCGGGGATGAGCAGTTCTTC,CASSQGLAGRGDEQFF,-,TRBJ2-1,TRBV14,TRBD2
TGTGCCAGTAGTACGGATGTAGCCGGGGCGAACATTCAGTACTTC,CASSTDVAGANIQYF,few,TRBJ2-4,TRBV19,-
TGTGCCAGCAGCTTATACGGCAGTTACAATGAGCAGTTCTTC,CASSLYGSYNEQFF,-,TRBJ2-1,TRBV11-3,-
TGTGCCAGCAGCTTAGGCAGGGGGGTCTCCTACGAGCAGTACTTC,CASSLGRGVSYEQYF,-,TRBJ2-7,TRBV7-2,-
TGTGCCAGCAGTCCGGGACAAATCTATGGAGCTTTCTTT,CASSPGQIYGAFF,-,TRBJ1-1,TRBV12-3/TRBV12-4,-
TGTGCCAGCAGCCAAGTTCCGGGACAGGGGAACACTGAAGCTTTCTTT,CASSQVPGQGNTEAFF,-,TRBJ1-1,TRBV14,TRBD1
TGTGCCAGCAGCGGGGGGGACGGCAATCAGCCCCAGCATTTT,CASSGGDGNQPQHF,once,TRBJ1-5,TRBV7-8,-
TGTGCCACCTTTTACGAGCAGTACTTC,CATFYEQYF,-,TRBJ2-7,TRBV15,-
TGTGCCAGTGGGTTTCCTGTGGGGGGCGCGGGCACTGAAGCTTTCTTT,CASGFPVGGAGTEAFF,-,TRBJ1-1,TRBV19,-
TGTGCCAGCAGTTCCGCCGACAGTATAATCTACAATGAGCAGTTCTTC,CASSSADSIIYNEQFF,-,TRBJ2-1,TRBV28,-
TGTGCCAGCAGCCAAGCCCGTGGGGGAAACACCATATATTTT,CASSQARGGNTIYF,-,TRBJ1-3,TRBV4-2,-
TGCAGTGCTATTGACACCGGCAATGAAAAACTGTTTTTT,CSAIDTGNEKLFF,-,TRBJ1-4,TRBV20-1,-
TGTGCCAGCAGTTACGGGGCGGACTATGGCTACACCTTC,CASSYGADYGYTF,-,TRBJ1-2,TRBV6-5,-
TGTGCCAGCAGCCCCCCGGCGGGGAGCACAGATACGCAGTATTTT,CASSPPAGSTDTQYF,once,TRBJ2-3,TRBV9,-
TGTGCCAGCACCATGGGGGTATCTTCGGTCCCTGAAGCTTTCTTT,CASTMGVSSVPEAFF,few,TRBJ1-1,TRBV28,-
TGCAGCGTTGCCGACTTTAACTATGGCTACACCTTC,CSVADFNYGYTF,-,TRBJ1-2,TRBV29-1,-
TGTGCCAGCAGGGACAGGGGGACATCCGGCTACACCTTC,CASRDRGTSGYTF,-,TRBJ1-2,TRBV6-5,TRBD1
TGTGCCACCAGCAGGGTACTAGCGGGAGGAACCGAGCAGTACTTC,CATSRVLAGGTEQYF,-,TRBJ2-7,TRBV15,TRBD2
TGCGCCAGCAGCTTGGGTCTAGCCCCCACCGAGCAGTACTTC,CASSLGLAPTEQYF,-,TRBJ2-7,TRBV5-1,-
TGTGCCAGCAGCTTTGTCGGACTAGCGGCCCACGAGCAGTACTTC,CASSFVGLAAHEQYF,-,TRBJ2-7,TRBV12-1,-
TGTGCCAGCAGCTTAGCCCTAGCGGGTTCACCCCTCCACTTT,CASSLALAGSPLHF,-,TRBJ1-6,TRBV7-9,-
TGTGCCAGCAGCTATGGAGGGGAGGACGAGCAGTACTTC,CASSYGGEDEQYF,once,TRBJ2-7,TRBV11-2,-
TGTGCCAGCAGCTTAGAAGGTTCGGATGGCAATCAGCCCCAGCATTTT,CASSLEGSDGNQPQHF,-,TRBJ1-5,TRBV7-8,-
TGTGCCAGCAGCTTCAACAGGAACACTGAAGCTTTCTTT,CASSFNRNTEAFF,-,TRBJ1-1,TRBV7-3,-
TGTGCCAGCAGTTCGGGACAAGGAACCGGCTACACCTTC,CASSSGQGTGYTF,-,TRBJ1-2,TRBV28,-
TGTGCCAGCTCTCAGTACCAAGAGACCCAGTACTTC,CASSQYQETQYF,-,TRBJ2-5,TRBV18,-
TGTGCCAGCACCCAACCGGGACAGGGGGTTTCCCAGACCCAGTACTTC,CASTQPGQGVSQTQYF,-,TRBJ2-5,TRBV28,TRBD1
TGTGCCAGCACCCATTTAGGGCCAGTCGAGCAGTACTTC,CASTHLGPVEQYF,-,TRBJ2-7,TRBV7-2,-
TGTGCCAGCAGCCCGGGGGACAGTGGAAACACCATATATTTT,CASSPGDSGNTIYF,-,TRBJ1-3,TRBV5-4,TRBD1